A selection of T cell receptor beta chains follows, all from one sample in a study of Ad26.COV2.S vaccination and SARS-CoV-2 variants. Using immunoSEQ multiplex PCR, the repertoire was profiled, and TCRdb retains in-frame clones only, with some absent. Of hundreds of thousands of clones listed, roughly 89% are singletons. Sequencing used peripheral blood, obtained in a trial of Ad26.COV2.S vaccine versus placebo. These receptors originate from a person aged 18-60 years who received the Ad26.COV2.S COVID-19 vaccine or a placebo. Each CDR3 is given with its conserved first and last residue. Size values are once, few and many counts, or a class for expanded clones, and some rows have none.

>TRBJ2-1|TRBV5-1|NA
CASSHLSGSSYNEQFF
>TRBJ2-7|TRBV5-5|once
CASSRGPQGTSYEQYF
>TRBJ2-5|TRBV6-2/TRBV6-3|NA
CASSYPTSGRETQYF
>TRBJ1-1|TRBV15|NA
CATSLTTGLKAFF
>TRBJ1-5|TRBV30|NA
CAWSEDYNQPQHF
>TRBJ2-3|TRBV4-1|NA
CASSQADLTADTQYF
>TRBJ1-2|TRBV6-2/TRBV6-3|NA
CASSFRDRGQTNYGYTF
>TRBJ1-6|TRBV11-3|NA
CASSSGGPINSPLHF
>TRBJ2-3|TRBV4-2|NA
CASSPTTSTDTQYF
>TRBJ1-3|TRBV7-9|NA
CASSFGVSGNTIYF
>TRBJ2-1|TRBV9|once
CASSKSGTYNEQFF
>TRBJ2-5|TRBV6-5|once
CASSFPTRGETQYF
>TRBJ2-7|TRBV6-2/TRBV6-3|NA
CASSYLWLQYF
>TRBJ2-1|TRBV5-1|once
CASSRIGTSGSFEQFF
>TRBJ2-2|TRBV5-1|NA
CASSGTANTGELFF
>TRBJ1-6|TRBV28|NA
CASRSPGQGHSPLHF
>TRBJ1-1|TRBV5-5|NA
CASSLIRDAEAFF
>TRBJ2-2|TRBV11-3|NA
CASSPWGKTGELFF
>TRBJ2-6|TRBV5-8|NA
CASSLSHLSGANVLTF
>TRBJ2-3|TRBV7-9|NA
CATGPQGGRDTQYF
>TRBJ1-5|TRBV2|NA
CASSERQPLLNQPQHF
>TRBJ2-7|TRBV28|NA
CASSQLAGAYEQYF
>TRBJ1-1|TRBV6-2/TRBV6-3|NA
CASSYATGGWKTEAFF
>TRBJ2-3|TRBV7-9|NA
CASSPPSISVGTQYF
>TRBJ1-3|TRBV7-2|NA
CASSSGGGNTIYF
>TRBJ2-6|TRBV11-2|NA
CASSLVWRSSGANVLTF
>TRBJ2-2|TRBV24-1|NA
CATSDAGPNTGELFF
>TRBJ2-5|TRBV12-3/TRBV12-4|NA
CASSFDGRGAQYF
>TRBJ1-6|TRBV6-2/TRBV6-3|NA
CASSQGYNSPLHF
>TRBJ1-2|TRBV6-5|once
CASSTSGVKGYTF
>TRBJ2-5|TRBV11-2|NA
CASSPPGSQETQYF
>TRBJ2-1|TRBV12-5|NA
CASGLARDGTYNEQFF
>TRBJ2-2|TRBV12-5|NA
CASGLARGALTNTGELFF
>TRBJ1-1|TRBV5-4|NA
CASSLGLSAFEAFF
>TRBJ1-6|TRBV6-5|NA
CASTRGQFGNLAHF
>TRBJ1-5|TRBV5-1|NA
CASSLEGFNQPQHF
>TRBJ2-1|TRBV5-1|NA
CASSLLLINEQFF